The TCR beta chain described here comes from a study of cytomegalovirus exposure and HLA in healthy donors (dated by TCRdb to 2016 to 2017). Regarding the study in general: According to an earlier analysis of 587 of the donors, about 179 million T cells yielded over 90 million unique TCR beta sequences and about 300 Gb of sequence data. Approximately 310 gigabases of sequencing data and about 92 million unique TCR sequences made up an early release that covered under 750 HLA-typed donors. Among the roughly 400 genotyped donors, around 79% belonged to the genetic ancestry cluster associated with self-reported Caucasian donors. The study aimed to test whether signatures of past pathogen exposure could be identified by cataloging public T cell receptors. Using immunosequencing, the study profiled T cell repertoires from about 620 subjects and related those repertoires to cytomegalovirus serostatus. Besides the first cohort of 550 to 750 subjects, a separate validation cohort made up of about 120 different subjects was used. High-throughput TCR immunosequencing, statistical association of individual TCRs with disease status, and machine learning were combined to predict cytomegalovirus infection status. In a later analysis, previously published TCR beta repertoires from hundreds of donors were re-analyzed and high-resolution HLA genotyping was added so that TCR occurrence patterns could be studied. Rather than drawing on any new phenotypic data, the later analysis identified candidate immune exposures from TCR beta sequences and the way those sequences occurred across donors. An earlier analysis of some 600 of the donors applied high-throughput TCR beta sequencing to assess whether each TCR beta V gene segment acted as functional or pseudogenic. Donor age, sex, ethnicity and CMV serostatus were compiled alongside the repertoire data. A later genetic analysis used genome-wide SNP genotypes for 398 of the 666 donors, treating that subset as a discovery cohort. Every discovery cohort repertoire had been produced on one sequencing platform. HLA typing included class I and class II loci at four-digit resolution. Typing coverage differed by locus: A, B, C, DRB1 and DQB1 were typed in about 629-630 donors, DQA1 in about 500, DPA1 in approximately 600, and DPB1 in 450 to 490. Four to six DR-DQ haplotypes were handled as single units for association and clustering because linkage in the cohort was strong. Among about 360 genotyped donors of the cohort, an average of about 240,000 unique TCR beta nucleotide sequences were sequenced per donor, roughly 20% of them non-productive. Study-wide findings and limitations: A later analysis found that most CMV-associated TCR beta chains appeared HLA-restricted, with HLA associations seemingly driven largely by CMV exposure. A further reported finding was that TCR beta sequences accurately predicted the HLA-A and HLA-B alleles for most subjects in the first cohort. The cohort was sequenced for TCR beta chains only, and without alpha or paired-chain data the features that could be detected were limited. In a later analysis, some 18,000 TCR beta sequences were associated with specific HLA alleles at a false discovery rate of 0.05. Assigning TCR associations to individual alleles was difficult when HLA alleles, especially DR and DQ, strongly co-occurred. The earlier analysis of 587 of the donors excluded 15 to 20 rarely observed V segments, including chromosome 9 orphons, because counts were too low. The sequencing pipeline was judged likely to have produced a cluster of highly shared sequence variants as a technical artifact. The 87-base-pair reads could not distinguish some IMGT-functional V segments, including TRBV6-2 and TRBV6-3, so those segments were excluded. In vitro tests confirmed that three of the cytomegalovirus-associated TCR beta chains recognize cytomegalovirus antigens. The classifier was reported to diagnose cytomegalovirus status with high specificity and sensitivity in both the original cohort and the validation cohort. An earlier analysis of approximately 530 of the donors showed that most TCR beta V segments appeared in productive rearrangements either about 87% or about 30% of the time, which broadly matched IMGT annotations. A later genetic analysis reported fewer N-insertions in productive TCRs among donors in an Asian-associated ancestry cluster than the approximately 670-donor mean. Because HLA typing was unavailable for some donors at each locus, only the typed subset was used in association tests. Roughly uniform sequencing depth across donors was assumed in presence/absence analyses, although this assumption may not hold. The study listed 150 to 200 TCR beta chains as associated with cytomegalovirus. In a later analysis, HLA-associated TCR beta chains showed more clonal expansion and lower generation probabilities than non-associated chains that were equally common. Across donors, most TCR sequences were observed very rarely, whereas some public TCRs were present in many individuals. The only immune exposure information available for the cohort was CMV serostatus. Several of the top co-occurrence clusters appeared to be linked to parvovirus B19, influenza, CMV and Epstein-Barr virus, according to a later analysis. V-gene and J-gene trimming of TCR beta chains was associated with a missense DCLRE1C variant in a later genetic analysis, and the association was replicated in an independent cohort. Correlated functional status among segregating V segments might reflect linkage disequilibrium, but an unknown experimental factor could not be ruled out. In a later analysis, the rate of TCR association differed among HLA loci, with DRB1 alleles having the most associated TCRs and HLA-C alleles having the fewest. The authors suggested that the approach could potentially be extended to other disease states and immunological phenotypes.

In total, 630 or so healthy bone marrow donors made up the cohort. Cohort members were all nominally healthy when sampled, although unrecorded immune exposures were likely present. The donor tested CMV seronegative and was one of the 352 seronegative cohort members. Each donor provided a peripheral blood sample, and peripheral blood mononuclear cells were used for TCR beta sequencing. Genomic DNA was extracted from the blood cell samples with the Qiagen DNeasy Blood Extraction Kit. As to this clone: Its specific antigen is unknown. No much larger clone is present one base from it, and per-base qualities are unavailable.

Trimming at the junction amounts to 7 bases on V and 2 bases on J, and the germline ends lie 15 bases apart. The CDR3 runs 14 amino acids, cysteine and phenylalanine included. Solely the CDR3 DNA is kept, with 42 bases framed from the first base. From a lookup of the germline V gene, CDR1 and CDR2 are SQVTM and ANQGSEA. Library preparation was by the immunoSEQ multiplex PCR assay. The multiplex PCR relied on a mix of 60 forward primers for TCR Vbeta segments and 13 reverse primers for TCR Jbeta segments. The CDR3 region of rearranged TCR beta genes was amplified from genomic DNA by a multiplex PCR assay. On the Illumina HiSeq System, the amplified TCR beta libraries were sequenced as 87-base-pair reads. Per the source publication's procedure: A later analysis tallied around 87 million unique TCR beta chains across the 666 repertoires, and roughly 11 million of those chains were shared by two or more donors. To remove PCR and sequencing errors, raw reads were error-corrected and collapsed into unique sequences using a nearest-neighbor algorithm that merged closely related sequences. V, D and J gene segments were assigned by aligning CDR3 sequences to IMGT reference sequences. For a sequence to be retained, a match of at least six nucleotides to both a V gene segment and a J gene segment was required. A rearrangement was called productive if the CDR3 had no stop codons and remained in frame with V and J, and every other rearrangement was called non-productive. Following IMGT convention, CDR3 was defined as the stretch from the second conserved V-encoded cysteine to the conserved J-encoded phenylalanine. Sequences without an unambiguous match to a single V gene segment were excluded from the earlier analysis of a few hundred of the donors. An earlier analysis of just under 600 of the donors called V segments functional above 56.7% productive rearrangements and segregating when the between-donor standard deviation exceeded 5%. A statistical classification framework was developed to diagnose cytomegalovirus status using the catalog of TCR beta chain sequences. In a later analysis, V and J genes were assigned by comparing TCR nucleotide sequences against IMGT/GENE-DB human TR gene sequences. Using the TCRdist pipeline, a later analysis assigned CDR3 sequences along with most-parsimonious VDJ recombination scenarios. A later analysis defined each TCR beta chain by its CDR3 amino acid sequence plus V-gene family, and excluded reads lacking a unique V-gene family. In a later analysis, around 600 highly shared, low-generation-probability nucleotide sequences were removed to address suspected cross-contamination and a sequencing artifact. For each public chain, a later analysis derived a clonal expansion index from normalized ranks of inferred template counts within each repertoire. In a later analysis, generation probabilities were computed using a VDJ recombination model fitted to out-of-frame rearrangements, and the results were checked against IGoR. In a later analysis, TCR-TCR, TCR-HLA and TCR-CMV co-occurrence was scored with hypergeometric tests, and a repertoire-size bias correction was applied to TCR pairs. A later analysis estimated false discovery rates by permuting HLA or CMV assignments 20 times. A later analysis grouped co-occurring TCRs with DBSCAN, adding TCRdist sequence similarity when clustering within HLA-allele-positive subsets. Repertoires with fewer than 30,000 or more than 120,000 public chains, plus five repertoires with anomalous nucleotide sharing, were excluded from co-occurrence clustering. What TCRdb holds here is the immuneACCESS table cut down to in-frame rearrangements. Part of the clones is not present; checked against another copy, under half of the missing clones reflect an unresolved V gene, and the others are unexplained. The V and J calls and the clone size are those of that table, but D and trimming were determined from the DNA. This sample has approximately 150,000 clones in its table, and around 80% of those were observed once. In total, the top ten clones hold roughly 2% of the sample.

Sequencing was performed on PBMCs. Recombination linked TRBV29-1 to TRBJ1-5; no D gene call is confident. The receptor comes from a man aged 40-55 years in good health and CMV-seronegative. The DNA reads as follows: TGCAGCGCCCCGGGGTTAAATGGCAATCAGCCCCAGCATTTT. This gives the protein CSAPGLNGNQPQHF. Reference TRBV29-1 and TRBJ1-5 proteins supply the regions before and after the CDR3; the full variable domain is: SAVISQKPSRDICQRGTSLTIQCQVDSQVTMMFWYRQQPGQSLTLIATANQGSEATYESGFVIDKFPISRPNLTFSTLTVSNMSPEDSSIYLCSAPGLNGNQPQHFGDGTRLSIL.